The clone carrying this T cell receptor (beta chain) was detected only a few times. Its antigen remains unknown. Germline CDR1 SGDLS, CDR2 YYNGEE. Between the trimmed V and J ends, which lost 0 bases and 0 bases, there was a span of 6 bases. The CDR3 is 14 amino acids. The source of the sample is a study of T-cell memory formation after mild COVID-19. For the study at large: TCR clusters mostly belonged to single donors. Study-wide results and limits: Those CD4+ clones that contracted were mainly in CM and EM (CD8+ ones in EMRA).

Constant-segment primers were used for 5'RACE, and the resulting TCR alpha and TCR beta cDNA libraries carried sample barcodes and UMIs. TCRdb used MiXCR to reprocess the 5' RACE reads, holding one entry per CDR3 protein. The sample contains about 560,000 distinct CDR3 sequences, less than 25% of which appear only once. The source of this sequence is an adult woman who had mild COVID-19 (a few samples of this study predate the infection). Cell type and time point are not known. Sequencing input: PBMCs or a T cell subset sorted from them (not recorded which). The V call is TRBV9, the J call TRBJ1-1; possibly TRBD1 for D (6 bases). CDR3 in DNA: TGTGCCAGCAGCGTAGACAGGGTGAACACTGAAGCTTTCTTT. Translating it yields CASSVDRVNTEAFF.